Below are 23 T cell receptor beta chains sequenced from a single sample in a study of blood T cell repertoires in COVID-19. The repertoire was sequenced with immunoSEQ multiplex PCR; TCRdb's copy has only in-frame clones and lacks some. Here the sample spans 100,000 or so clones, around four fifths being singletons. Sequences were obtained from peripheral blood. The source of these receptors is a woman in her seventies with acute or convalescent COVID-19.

DNA of the CDR3: TGTGCCAGCAGCCTCAGCGGGGAGACAGATACGCAGTATTTT. This translates into CASSLSGETDTQYF. The rearrangement links TRBV5-8 to TRBJ2-3, with 7 bases lining up with TRBD2. In germline, CDR1 is SGHTS, CDR2 YDEGEE. This CDR3 spans 14 amino acids. V gave up 4 bases and J gave up 3 bases; unmatched junction bases: 5. Full variable domain (outside the CDR3, taken from reference TRBV5-8 and TRBJ2-3): EAGVTQSPTHLIKTRGQQATLRCSPISGHTSVYWYQQALGLGLQFLLWYDEGEERNRGNFPPRFSGRQFPNYSSELNVNALELEDSALYLCASSLSGETDTQYFGPGTRLTVL.

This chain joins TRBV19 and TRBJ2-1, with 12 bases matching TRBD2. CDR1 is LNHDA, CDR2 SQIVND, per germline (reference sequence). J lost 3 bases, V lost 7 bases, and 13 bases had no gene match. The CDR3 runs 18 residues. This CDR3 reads CASTMGLAGGLNYNEQFF. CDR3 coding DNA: TGTGCCAGTACCATGGGTCTAGCGGGGGGGTTAAACTACAATGAGCAGTTCTTC.

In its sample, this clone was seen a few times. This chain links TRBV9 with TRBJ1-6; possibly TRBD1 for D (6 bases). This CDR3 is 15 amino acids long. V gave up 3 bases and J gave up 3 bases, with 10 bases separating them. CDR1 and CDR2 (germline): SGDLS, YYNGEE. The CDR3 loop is CASSDRVDYNSPLHF. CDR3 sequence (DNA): TGTGCCAGCAGCGACAGGGTAGACTATAATTCACCCCTCCACTTT.

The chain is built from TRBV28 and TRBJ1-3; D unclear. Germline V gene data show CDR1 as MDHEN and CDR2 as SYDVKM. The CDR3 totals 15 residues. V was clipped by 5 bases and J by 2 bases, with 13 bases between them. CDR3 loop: CASSGWAEAGNTIYF. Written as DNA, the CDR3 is TGTGCCAGCAGTGGGTGGGCGGAGGCTGGAAACACCATATATTTT.

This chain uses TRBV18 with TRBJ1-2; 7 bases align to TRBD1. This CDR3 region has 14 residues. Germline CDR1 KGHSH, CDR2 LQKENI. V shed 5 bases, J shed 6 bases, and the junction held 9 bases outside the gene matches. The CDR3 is CASSFLDRDDGYTF. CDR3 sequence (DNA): TGTGCCAGCTCATTTCTAGACAGGGACGATGGCTACACCTTC.

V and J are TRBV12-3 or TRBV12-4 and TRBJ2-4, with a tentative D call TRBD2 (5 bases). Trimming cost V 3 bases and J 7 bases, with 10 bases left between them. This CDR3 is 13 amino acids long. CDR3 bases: TGTGCCAGCAGTTTCGCCGGGATTAACATTCAGTACTTC. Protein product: CASSFAGINIQYF.

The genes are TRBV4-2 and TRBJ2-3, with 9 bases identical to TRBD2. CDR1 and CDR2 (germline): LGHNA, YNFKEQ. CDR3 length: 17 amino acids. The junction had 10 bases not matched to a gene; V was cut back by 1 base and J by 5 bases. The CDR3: CASSQAGRGGGKDTQYF. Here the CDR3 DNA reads TGTGCCAGCAGCCAAGCTGGGCGGGGGGGCGGAAAAGATACGCAGTATTTT.

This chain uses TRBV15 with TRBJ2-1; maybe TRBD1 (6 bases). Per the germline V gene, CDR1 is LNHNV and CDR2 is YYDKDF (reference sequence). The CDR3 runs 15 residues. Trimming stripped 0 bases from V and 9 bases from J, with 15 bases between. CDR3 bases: TGTGCCACCAGCAGAGATTCTGGCCTAGGGGGTGAGCAGTTCTTC. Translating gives CATSRDSGLGGEQFF.

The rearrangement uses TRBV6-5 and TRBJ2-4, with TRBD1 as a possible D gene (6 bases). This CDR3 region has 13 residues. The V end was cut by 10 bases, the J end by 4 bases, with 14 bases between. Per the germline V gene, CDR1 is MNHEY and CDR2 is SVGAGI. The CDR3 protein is CAISQGLKNIQYF. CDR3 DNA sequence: TGTGCCATCTCGCAGGGGTTAAAAAACATTCAGTACTTC.

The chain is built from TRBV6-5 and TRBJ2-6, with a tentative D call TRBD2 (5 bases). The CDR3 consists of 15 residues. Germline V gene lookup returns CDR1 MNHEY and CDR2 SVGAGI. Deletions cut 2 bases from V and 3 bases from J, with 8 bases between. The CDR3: CASSYREYGANVLTF. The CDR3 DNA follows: TGTGCCAGCAGTTACAGGGAGTATGGGGCCAACGTCCTGACTTTC.

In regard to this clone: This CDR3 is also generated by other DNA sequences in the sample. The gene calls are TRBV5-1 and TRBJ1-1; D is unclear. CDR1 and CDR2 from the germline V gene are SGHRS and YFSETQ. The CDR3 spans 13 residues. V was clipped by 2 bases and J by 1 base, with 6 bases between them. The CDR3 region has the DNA TGCGCCAGCAGCTTACCAGGGAACACTGAAGCTTTCTTT. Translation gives CASSLPGNTEAFF.

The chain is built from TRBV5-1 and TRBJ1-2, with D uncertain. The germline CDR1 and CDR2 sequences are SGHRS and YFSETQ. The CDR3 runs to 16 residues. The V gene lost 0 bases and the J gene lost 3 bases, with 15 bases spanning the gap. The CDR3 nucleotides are TGCGCCAGCAGCTTGGACGGCACGACATTAGACTATGGCTACACCTTC. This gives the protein CASSLDGTTLDYGYTF.

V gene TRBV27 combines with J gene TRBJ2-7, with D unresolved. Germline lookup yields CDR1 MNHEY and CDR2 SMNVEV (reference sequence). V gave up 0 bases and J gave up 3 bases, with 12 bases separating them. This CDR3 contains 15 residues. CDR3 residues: CASSLSPGQNYEQYF. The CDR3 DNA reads TGTGCCAGCAGTTTATCACCAGGTCAGAACTACGAGCAGTACTTC.

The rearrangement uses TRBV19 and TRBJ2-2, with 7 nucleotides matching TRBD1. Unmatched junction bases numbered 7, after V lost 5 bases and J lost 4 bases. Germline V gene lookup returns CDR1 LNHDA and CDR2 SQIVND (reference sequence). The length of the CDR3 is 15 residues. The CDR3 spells CASSGRDSLTGELFF. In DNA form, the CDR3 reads TGTGCCAGTAGTGGCCGGGACAGCCTCACCGGGGAGCTGTTTTTT.

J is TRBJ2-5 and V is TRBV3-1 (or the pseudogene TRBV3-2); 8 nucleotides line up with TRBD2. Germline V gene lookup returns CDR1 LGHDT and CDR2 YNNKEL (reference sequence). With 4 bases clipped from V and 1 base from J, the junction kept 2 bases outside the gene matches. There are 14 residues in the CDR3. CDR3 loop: CASSPGGAQETQYF. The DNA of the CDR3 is TGTGCCAGCAGCCCCGGGGGGGCCCAAGAGACCCAGTACTTC.

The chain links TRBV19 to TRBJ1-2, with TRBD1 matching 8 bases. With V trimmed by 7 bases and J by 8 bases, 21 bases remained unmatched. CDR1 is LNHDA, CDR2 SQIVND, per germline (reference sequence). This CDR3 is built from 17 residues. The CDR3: CASTDDRGGQGVRGYTF. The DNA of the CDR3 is TGTGCCAGTACCGATGACAGGGGAGGCCAAGGTGTCCGGGGCTACACCTTC.

The CDR3 spells CARGGGGEKLFF. DNA for the CDR3: TGTGCCCGGGGAGGGGGCGGAGAAAAACTGTTTTTT. The V call is TRBV30, the J call TRBJ1-4, with 7 positions matching TRBD1. J was trimmed by 8 bases and V by 8 bases; bases with no gene match: 8. The germline V gene encodes CDR1 GTSNPN and CDR2 SVGIG (reference sequence). The CDR3 spans 12 residues.

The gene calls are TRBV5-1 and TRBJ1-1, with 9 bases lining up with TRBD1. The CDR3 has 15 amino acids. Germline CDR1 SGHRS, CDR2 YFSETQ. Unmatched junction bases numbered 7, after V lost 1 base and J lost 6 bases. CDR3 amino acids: CASSLSPGQGAEAFF. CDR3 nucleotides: TGCGCCAGCAGCTTGTCCCCGGGACAGGGAGCTGAAGCTTTCTTT.

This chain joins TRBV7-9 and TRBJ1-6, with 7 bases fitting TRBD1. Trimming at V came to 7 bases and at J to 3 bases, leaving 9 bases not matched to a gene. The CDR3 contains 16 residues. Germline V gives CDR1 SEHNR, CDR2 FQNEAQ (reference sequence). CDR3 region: CASMGGGGVYNSPLHF. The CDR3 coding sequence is TGTGCCAGCATGGGAGGAGGGGGCGTCTATAATTCACCCCTCCACTTT.

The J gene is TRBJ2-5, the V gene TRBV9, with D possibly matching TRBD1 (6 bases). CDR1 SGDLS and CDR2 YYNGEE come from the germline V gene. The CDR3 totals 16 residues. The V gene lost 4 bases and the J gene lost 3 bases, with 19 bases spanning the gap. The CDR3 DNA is TGTGCCAGCAGCCCTCCCCCGGACAGCCTTGAAGAGACCCAGTACTTC. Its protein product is CASSPPPDSLEETQYF. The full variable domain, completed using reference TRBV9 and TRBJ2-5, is DSGVTQTPKHLITATGQRVTLRCSPRSGDLSVYWYQQSLDQGLQFLIQYYNGEERAKGNILERFSAQQFPDLHSELNLSSLELGDSALYFCASSPPPDSLEETQYFGPGTRLLVL.

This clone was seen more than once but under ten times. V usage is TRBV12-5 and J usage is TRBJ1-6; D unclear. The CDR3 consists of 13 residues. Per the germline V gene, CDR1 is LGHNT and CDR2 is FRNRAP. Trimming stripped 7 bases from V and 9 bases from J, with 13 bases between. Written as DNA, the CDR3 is TGTGCTAGTGCCATCGAGGCTGTTTCACCCCTCCACTTT. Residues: CASAIEAVSPLHF.

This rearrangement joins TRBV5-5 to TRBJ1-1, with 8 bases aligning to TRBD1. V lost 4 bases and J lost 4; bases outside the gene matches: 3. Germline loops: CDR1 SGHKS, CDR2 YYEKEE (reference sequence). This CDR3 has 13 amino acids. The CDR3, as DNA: TGTGCCAGCAGCGTCGGACAGGGCACTGAAGCTTTCTTT. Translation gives CASSVGQGTEAFF.

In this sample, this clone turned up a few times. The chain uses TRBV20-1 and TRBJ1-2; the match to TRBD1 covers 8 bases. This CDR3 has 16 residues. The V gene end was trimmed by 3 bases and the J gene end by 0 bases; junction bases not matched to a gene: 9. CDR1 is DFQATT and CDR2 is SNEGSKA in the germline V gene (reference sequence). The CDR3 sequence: CSASGWQGATNYGYTF. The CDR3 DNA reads TGCAGTGCTAGTGGTTGGCAGGGGGCGACTAACTATGGCTACACCTTC.